This is a list of T cell receptor beta chains from one sample in a study of beta chain features in type 1 diabetes. The protocol was immunoSEQ multiplex PCR, while the TCRdb copy is restricted to in-frame clones and leaves out a portion. The sample lists 130,000 to 150,000 clones, about 44% seen once, with under 0.5% in the top ten. The specimen sequenced was Tregs from blood. These receptors originate from a young man in good health. The CDR3 runs from the conserved cysteine through the conserved F or W. Each record gives: J gene, clone size, D gene, V gene, CDR3 protein, CDR3 DNA. The D gene is left open where the match is weak. The size of a clone is reported for some rows only, either as once, few or many, or as a class for expanded clones.

J: TRBJ1-2; size: .; D: .; V: TRBV29-1; CDR3: CSVEHRSPLGYTF; DNA: TGCAGCGTAGAACATAGGAGCCCCCTTGGCTACACCTTC
J: TRBJ2-2; size: few; D: .; V: TRBV28; CDR3: CASQITQANGELFF; DNA: TGTGCCAGTCAGATCACTCAGGCGAACGGGGAGCTGTTTTTT
J: TRBJ2-6; size: .; D: TRBD1; V: TRBV27; CDR3: CASSIRPEQGLLSGANVLTF; DNA: TGTGCCAGCAGTATTCGCCCGGAACAGGGGCTCCTCTCTGGGGCCAACGTCCTGACTTTC
J: TRBJ2-1; size: few; D: TRBD2; V: TRBV27; CDR3: CASRGGSSYNEQFF; DNA: TGTGCCAGCCGCGGGGGGAGCTCCTACAATGAGCAGTTCTTC
J: TRBJ1-1; size: few; D: TRBD1; V: TRBV19; CDR3: CASTKTGAEAFF; DNA: TGTGCCAGTACCAAGACAGGGGCTGAAGCTTTCTTT
J: TRBJ2-7; size: .; D: .; V: TRBV6-1; CDR3: CASGGVGSIYEQYF; DNA: TGTGCCAGCGGGGGAGTCGGGAGCATCTACGAGCAGTACTTC
J: TRBJ1-6; size: .; D: .; V: TRBV19; CDR3: CASSPRGRKDSPLHF; DNA: TGTGCCAGTAGCCCACGGGGGAGGAAGGATTCACCCCTCCACTTT
J: TRBJ2-5; size: few; D: .; V: TRBV7-2; CDR3: CASSWNRDQETQYF; DNA: TGTGCCAGCAGCTGGAACAGGGACCAAGAGACCCAGTACTTC
J: TRBJ1-1; size: .; D: .; V: TRBV7-3; CDR3: CASSLTRGAAGALGSEAFF; DNA: TGTGCCAGCAGCTTAACAAGGGGGGCTGCGGGGGCGCTAGGTTCTGAAGCTTTCTTT
J: TRBJ2-2; size: .; D: TRBD2; V: TRBV6-1; CDR3: CASSEAGVDTGELFF; DNA: TGTGCCAGCAGTGAGGCGGGGGTTGACACCGGGGAGCTGTTTTTT
J: TRBJ1-5; size: .; D: .; V: TRBV1; CDR3: CTSSQGPPRGRYQPQHF; DNA: TGCACCAGCAGCCAAGGACCACCCAGGGGGAGGTATCAGCCCCAGCATTTT
J: TRBJ2-3; size: .; D: TRBD2; V: TRBV5-1; CDR3: CASSLRAGDTDTQYF; DNA: TGCGCCAGCAGCTTAAGAGCGGGAGACACAGATACGCAGTATTTT
J: TRBJ1-1; size: few; D: .; V: TRBV10-3; CDR3: CAISNSLLNTEAFF; DNA: TGTGCCATCAGTAACAGCCTGTTGAACACTGAAGCTTTCTTT
J: TRBJ1-2; size: few; D: .; V: TRBV28; CDR3: CASSWSNYGYTF; DNA: TGTGCCAGCAGTTGGAGTAACTATGGCTACACCTTC
J: TRBJ1-2; size: .; D: TRBD1; V: TRBV6-1; CDR3: CASTEGTGNYGYTF; DNA: TGTGCCAGCACGGAAGGGACAGGGAACTATGGCTACACCTTC
J: TRBJ2-3; size: .; D: TRBD2; V: TRBV18; CDR3: CASSPSGVRGSTDTQYF; DNA: TGTGCCAGCTCACCCTCAGGCGTGCGGGGGAGCACAGATACGCAGTATTTT
J: TRBJ1-2; size: .; D: .; V: TRBV28; CDR3: CASSLRERYGYTF; DNA: TGTGCCAGCAGTTTACGAGAACGTTATGGCTACACCTTC